This TCR beta chain originates from a study of cytomegalovirus exposure and HLA in healthy donors (dated by TCRdb to about 2017). In the study overall: An earlier analysis of approximately 600 of the donors reported more than 250 Gb of sequence data and roughly 100 million unique TCR beta sequences from roughly 200 million T cells. About 280 gigabases of sequencing data and tens of millions of unique TCR sequences were included in an early release covering roughly 700 HLA-typed donors. Of the approximately 400 genotyped donors, around 81% fell in the genetic ancestry cluster associated with self-reported Caucasian donors. The study aimed to test whether signatures of past pathogen exposure could be identified by cataloging public T cell receptors. Using immunosequencing, the study profiled T cell repertoires from around 670 subjects and related those repertoires to cytomegalovirus serostatus. In addition to the first cohort of around 670 subjects, a separate validation cohort of approximately 130 different subjects was used. To predict cytomegalovirus infection status, the study combined high-throughput TCR immunosequencing, statistical association of individual TCRs with disease status, and machine learning. To study patterns of TCR occurrence, a later analysis re-analyzed previously published TCR beta repertoires from just over 650 donors and added high-resolution HLA genotyping. Rather than using new phenotypic data, the later analysis identified candidate immune exposures from TCR beta sequences and from how often those sequences occurred across donors. To decide whether each TCR beta V gene segment behaved as functional or pseudogenic, an earlier analysis of 587 of the donors relied on high-throughput TCR beta sequencing. Donor age, sex, ethnicity and CMV serostatus were compiled together with the repertoire data. A later genetic analysis took genome-wide SNP genotypes for 398 of the 666 donors and used that subset as a discovery cohort. Every discovery cohort repertoire had been produced on one sequencing platform. Class I and class II HLA loci were covered by the typing at four-digit resolution. The number of donors typed differed by locus, with roughly 629-640 for A, B, C, DRB1 and DQB1, over 500 for DQA1, approximately 570 for DPA1, and around 430 for DPB1. Five DR-DQ haplotypes were treated as single units for association and clustering because of strong linkage in the cohort. On average, around 200,000 unique TCR beta nucleotide sequences were sequenced per donor among 398 genotyped donors of the cohort, with 15% to 20% of those sequences being non-productive. Findings and caveats that apply to the study as a whole: A cluster of highly shared sequence variants was judged likely to represent a technical artifact of the sequencing pipeline. A total of fewer than 200 TCR beta chains were listed by the study as associated with cytomegalovirus. Compared with the roughly 710-donor mean, donors in an Asian-associated ancestry cluster had fewer N-insertions in productive TCRs, according to a later genetic analysis. Immune exposure information for the cohort was limited to CMV serostatus. A later analysis found that HLA-associated TCR beta chains were more clonally expanded and had lower generation probabilities than equally common non-associated chains. A further reported finding was that TCR beta sequences accurately predicted the HLA-A and HLA-B alleles for most subjects in the first cohort. According to a later analysis, parvovirus B19, influenza, CMV and Epstein-Barr virus appeared linked to several top co-occurrence clusters. Assigning TCR associations to individual alleles was difficult when HLA alleles, especially DR and DQ, strongly co-occurred. Presence/absence analyses assumed roughly uniform sequencing depth across donors, an assumption that may not hold. Because counts were too low, 15 to 20 rarely observed V segments, including chromosome 9 orphons, were left out of the earlier analysis of over 550 of the donors. In a later analysis, TCR association rates were found to vary across HLA loci, with the most associated TCRs seen for DRB1 alleles and the fewest for HLA-C alleles. A later analysis associated 16,951 TCR beta sequences with specific HLA alleles at a false discovery rate of 0.05. The authors suggested that the approach could potentially be generalized to other disease states and immunological phenotypes. The classifier was reported to diagnose cytomegalovirus status with high specificity and sensitivity in both the original cohort and the validation cohort. Correlated functional status among segregating V segments might be attributable to linkage disequilibrium, but an unknown experimental factor could not be ruled out. Because HLA typing was unavailable for some donors at each locus, only the typed subset was used in association tests. A few of the identified cytomegalovirus-associated TCR beta chains were confirmed in vitro to be specific for cytomegalovirus antigens. A later analysis found that most CMV-associated TCR beta chains appeared HLA-restricted, with HLA associations seemingly driven largely by CMV exposure. Across donors, most TCR sequences were observed very rarely, whereas some public TCRs were present in many individuals. In a later genetic analysis, a missense DCLRE1C variant was associated with V-gene and J-gene trimming of TCR beta chains, and the association was replicated in an independent cohort. The 87-base-pair reads could not distinguish some IMGT-functional V segments, including TRBV6-2 and TRBV6-3, so those segments were excluded. Only TCR beta chains were sequenced in this cohort, and the absence of alpha or paired-chain data limited detectable features. Broadly in line with IMGT annotations, most TCR beta V segments showed up in productive rearrangements about 87% or about 30% of the time in an earlier analysis of a few hundred of the donors.

The protocol used for the library was the immunoSEQ multiplex PCR assay. For the multiplex PCR, a mixture combining 60 forward primers for TCR Vbeta segments and 13 reverse primers for TCR Jbeta segments was used. The CDR3 region of rearranged TCR beta genes was amplified from genomic DNA by a multiplex PCR assay. On the Illumina HiSeq System, the amplified TCR beta libraries were sequenced as 87-base-pair reads. Under the source paper's analysis protocol: Across the 670 or so repertoires, a later analysis counted 78 million or so unique TCR beta chains, approximately 12 million of which were shared by at least two donors. Raw reads were error-corrected and collapsed into unique sequences by a nearest-neighbor algorithm in which closely related sequences were merged to remove PCR and sequencing errors. Alignment of CDR3 sequences to IMGT reference sequences was used to assign V, D and J gene segments. For a sequence to be retained, a match of at least six nucleotides to both a V gene segment and a J gene segment was required. A rearrangement counted as productive if the CDR3 had no stop codons and remained in frame with V and J, and every other rearrangement counted as non-productive. CDR3 was defined according to IMGT convention as the region running from the second conserved V-encoded cysteine to the conserved J-encoded phenylalanine. The earlier analysis of 450 to 750 of the donors excluded any sequence lacking an unambiguous match to a single V gene segment. In an earlier analysis of a few hundred of the donors, a V segment was called functional when productive rearrangements were above 56.7%, and segregating when the standard deviation between donors exceeded 5%. A statistical classification framework was built for diagnosing cytomegalovirus status from the catalog of TCR beta chain sequences. In a later analysis, V and J genes were assigned by comparing TCR nucleotide sequences against IMGT/GENE-DB human TR gene sequences. A later analysis assigned CDR3 sequences and most-parsimonious VDJ recombination scenarios with the TCRdist pipeline. In a later analysis, each TCR beta chain was defined by its CDR3 amino acid sequence together with its V-gene family, and reads without a unique V-gene family were excluded. To address suspected cross-contamination and a sequencing artifact, a later analysis removed around 590 highly shared, low-generation-probability nucleotide sequences. A later analysis calculated a clonal expansion index for each public chain from normalized within-repertoire ranks of inferred template counts. In a later analysis, generation probabilities were computed with a VDJ recombination model fitted to out-of-frame rearrangements, and the resulting probabilities were checked against IGoR. A later analysis scored TCR-TCR, TCR-HLA and TCR-CMV co-occurrence with hypergeometric tests, applying a repertoire-size bias correction to TCR pairs. False discovery rates were estimated in a later analysis by permuting HLA or CMV assignments 20 times. In a later analysis, co-occurring TCRs were grouped using DBSCAN, with TCRdist sequence similarity added in when clustering inside HLA-allele-positive subsets. Repertoires with fewer than 30,000 or more than 120,000 public chains were left out of co-occurrence clustering, as were about five repertoires with anomalous nucleotide sharing. Drawn from immuneACCESS, this table holds only the in-frame rearrangements with V and J called that TCRdb kept. Clones are partly lost; checked studies trace under half to an unresolved V gene and leave the rest unexplained. The V and J calls and the clone size are those of that table, but D and trimming were determined from the DNA. In all, the sample holds about 140,000 clones, and 66% of those were seen once. The ten largest clones capture roughly 6% of the sample.

With respect to this clone: The target of this receptor is not known. Per-nucleotide qualities are absent, and no much larger clonotype sits a single base away.

V drops 5 bases and J drops 2 bases, leaving 20 bases in between. Based on the germline V gene (reference sequence), the CDR1 and CDR2 sequences are SEHNR and FQNEAQ. Reading from cysteine to phenylalanine, the CDR3 counts 17 amino acids. Only the CDR3 DNA stays, 51 bases, in frame from base 1. The cohort consisted of 666 healthy bone marrow donors. At the time of sampling, all cohort members were nominally healthy, though unrecorded immune exposures were likely present. The donor was CMV seronegative and was included in the group of approximately 350 seronegative cohort members. Each donor provided a peripheral blood sample, and peripheral blood mononuclear cells were used for TCR beta sequencing. The Qiagen DNeasy Blood Extraction Kit was used to extract genomic DNA from the blood cell samples.

Input material: PBMCs. The chain is assembled from TRBV7-9 and TRBJ2-3; possibly the D gene is TRBD1, per 6 matching bases. This receptor was obtained from a woman aged 55-69 years in good health and CMV-seronegative. The CDR3 corresponds to CASSPNPTGLDTDTQYF. The nucleotides are TGTGCCAGCAGCCCTAATCCCACAGGGCTTGACACAGATACGCAGTATTTT.